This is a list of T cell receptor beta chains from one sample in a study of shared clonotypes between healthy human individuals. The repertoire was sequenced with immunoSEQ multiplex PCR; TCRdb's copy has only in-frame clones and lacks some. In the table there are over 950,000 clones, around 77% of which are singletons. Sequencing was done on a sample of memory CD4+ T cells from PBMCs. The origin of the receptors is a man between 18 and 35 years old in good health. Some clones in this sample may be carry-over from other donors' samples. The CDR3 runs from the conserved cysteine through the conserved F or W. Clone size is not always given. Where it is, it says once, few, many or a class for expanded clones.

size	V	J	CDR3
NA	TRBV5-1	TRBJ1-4	CASSQDLQGDEKLFF
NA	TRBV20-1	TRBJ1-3	CSASSGNTIYF
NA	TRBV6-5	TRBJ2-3	CASSYSGTAIPDTQYF
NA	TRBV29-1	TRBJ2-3	CSGGLALLDTQYF
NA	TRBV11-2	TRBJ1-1	CASSFGGQITEAFF
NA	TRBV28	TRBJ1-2	CASSRKVSRILSSYGYTF
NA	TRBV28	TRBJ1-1	CASSLSFSLAFF
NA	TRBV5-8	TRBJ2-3	CASSPSKGRVTDTQYF
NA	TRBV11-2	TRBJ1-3	CASSARTGGGNTIYF
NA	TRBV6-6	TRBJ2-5	CASSFWPPGQGETQYF
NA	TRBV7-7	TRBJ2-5	CASSLGASDQETQYF
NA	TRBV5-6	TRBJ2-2	CASSLDYSAGELFF
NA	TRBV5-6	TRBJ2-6	CASSLTADSGANVLTF
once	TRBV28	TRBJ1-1	CASRLLENVPAMNTEAFF
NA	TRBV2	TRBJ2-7	CASTKVGQGGHEQYF
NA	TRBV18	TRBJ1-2	CASSPAGNYGYTF
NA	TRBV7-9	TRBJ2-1	CASSPALKGGGEQFF
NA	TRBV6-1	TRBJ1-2	CASSPIHRAAYGYTF
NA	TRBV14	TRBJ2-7	CASSPRGWEQYF
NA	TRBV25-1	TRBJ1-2	CASSEYGTVDYGYTF
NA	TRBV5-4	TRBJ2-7	CASSLGLRSYEQYF
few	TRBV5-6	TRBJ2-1	CASTERNRGGQFF
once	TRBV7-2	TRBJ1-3	CASSLQGSSGNTIYF
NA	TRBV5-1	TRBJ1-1	CASSSQGETEAFF
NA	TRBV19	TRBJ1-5	CASSPGQRMNQPQHF
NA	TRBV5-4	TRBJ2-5	CASSFRTATGTTQYF
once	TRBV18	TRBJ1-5	CASSSRGTGGNQPQHF
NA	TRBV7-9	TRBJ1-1	CASSPTGALGGAFF
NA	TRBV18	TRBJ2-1	CASSLSGAYNEQFF
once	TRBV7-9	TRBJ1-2	CASSGGVQEGYGYTF
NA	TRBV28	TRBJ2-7	CASSSLLAGAYEQYF
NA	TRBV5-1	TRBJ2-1	CASSTGLAGIYNEQFF
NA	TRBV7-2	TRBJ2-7	CASRPGQVRQGCYEQYF
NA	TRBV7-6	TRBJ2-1	CASSLVDSGDEQFF
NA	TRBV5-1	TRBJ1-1	CASSLGEYNTEAFF
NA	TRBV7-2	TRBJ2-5	CASSFKALAGWETQYF
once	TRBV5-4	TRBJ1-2	CASSLGRGYGYTF
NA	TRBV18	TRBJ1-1	CASSSRDRGNTEAFF
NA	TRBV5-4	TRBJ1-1	CASSLAGGLNTEAFF
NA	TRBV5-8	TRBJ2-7	CASSFIGQGWSEQYF
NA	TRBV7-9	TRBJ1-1	CASSLRSTAAFF